The source of this T cell receptor beta chain is a study of blood T cells in healthy people across ages. Study observations and caveats: Roughly linearly, TCR beta diversity per million T cells fell as age increased. Both naive CD4+ cell counts and diversity were greater in long-lived donors than in aged donors.

CDR1 is ENHRY, CDR2 SYGVKD, per germline. This CDR3 is built from 15 residues. After removal of 4 bases from V and 7 bases from J, the junction contained 8 bases not matched to a gene. This clonotype was seen ten or more times. Its antigen is undetermined. It was with a sample-barcoded 5' primer and a J-beta primer mix that a second PCR of about 6 to 12 cycles was run. Each cDNA was tagged by a template-switch adaptor containing 12 random nucleotides. TCRdb fed the 5' RACE reads into MiXCR, producing one record per CDR3 protein. Here the sample spans about 840,000 distinct CDR3 sequences, 29% being singletons. These data were also filed under a second study, of T cells of mothers and their children.

The V and J genes are TRBV10-3 and TRBJ1-4; 8 bases are shared with TRBD1. This sequence was found in a woman aged 35 to 49 in good health. Sequencing was performed on blood. The CDR3 protein is CAISGTGQLGEKLFF. The CDR3 DNA reads TGTGCCATCAGTGGGACAGGGCAGCTCGGTGAAAAACTGTTTTTT.